A selection of T cell receptor beta chains follows, all from one sample in a study of blood T cell repertoires in COVID-19. Sequencing used immunoSEQ multiplex PCR; TCRdb keeps in-frame clones, though not all of them. The sample lists 81,000 or so clones; about 83% were seen once. The sample consisted of peripheral blood. The source of these receptors is a man aged 50-59 years with active COVID-19. Each CDR3 is given with its conserved first and last residue. Each record gives: V gene, clone size, D gene, CDR3 length, J gene, CDR3 DNA, CDR3 protein. A D gene is named only where the DNA matches it firmly. Rows give clone size only sometimes, using once, few, many, or a class for an expanded clone.

TRBV7-9	few	TRBD2	17	TRBJ2-3	TGTGCCAGCAGCTTACCGTCTAGCGGGCCTGGCACAGATACGCAGTATTTT	CASSLPSSGPGTDTQYF
TRBV5-1	once	.	15	TRBJ2-2	TGCGCCAGCAGCTTCGGGGGGCGAGGTACCGGGGAGCTGTTTTTT	CASSFGGRGTGELFF
TRBV5-1	.	TRBD1	15	TRBJ1-1	TGCGCCAGCAGCTGGGGGGACAGGACTAACACTGAAGCTTTCTTT	CASSWGDRTNTEAFF
TRBV24-1	.	TRBD1	17	TRBJ2-1	TGTGCCACCAGTGATCAAAAGGGACAGGGGGCGCGCAATGAGCAGTTCTTC	CATSDQKGQGARNEQFF
TRBV4-2	.	.	15	TRBJ1-1	TGTGCCAGCAGCCAAGCGCGGGGGCTGAACACTGAAGCTTTCTTT	CASSQARGLNTEAFF
TRBV5-6	.	.	15	TRBJ2-7	TGTGCCAGCAGCAGGGGAGGGACAGGACACTACGAGCAGTACTTC	CASSRGGTGHYEQYF
TRBV28	few	.	14	TRBJ2-7	TGTGCCAGCACTGAGACAGCCCTCCGTGAAGAGCAGTACTTC	CASTETALREEQYF
TRBV7-9	.	.	14	TRBJ1-2	TGTGCCAGCAGTCTAGGGAGGGGGGACTATGGCTACACCTTC	CASSLGRGDYGYTF
TRBV24-1	.	TRBD2	16	TRBJ2-3	TGTGCCACCAGTATTCCGGGACTAGCGGGGACAGATACGCAGTATTTT	CATSIPGLAGTDTQYF
TRBV7-2	.	.	15	TRBJ2-2	TGTGCCAGCAGCTTAGTCACAGTAGGCTCCGGGGAGCTGTTTTTT	CASSLVTVGSGELFF
TRBV19	.	.	14	TRBJ2-2	TGTGCCAGCAGACAGCTTATGAACACCGGGGAGCTGTTTTTT	CASRQLMNTGELFF
TRBV9	.	TRBD2	18	TRBJ2-3	TGTGCCAGCAGCGTAGACTGGACTAGCCGAGGCCCAACAGATACGCAGTATTTT	CASSVDWTSRGPTDTQYF
TRBV5-1	.	.	14	TRBJ2-6	TGCGCCAGCCATACAGGGATTGGGGCCAACGTCCTGACTTTC	CASHTGIGANVLTF
TRBV9	once	.	15	TRBJ2-3	TGTGCCAGCACCAACAGGGGGAGGGCGGGAGATACGCAGTATTTT	CASTNRGRAGDTQYF
TRBV5-1	.	.	15	TRBJ2-7	TGCGCCAGCAGCGGCACCGGGACAAGCCTTCTGGAGCAGTACTTC	CASSGTGTSLLEQYF
TRBV4-3	.	.	14	TRBJ2-4	TGCGCCAGCAGCCAAGACGGGGAGTCGAACATTCAGTACTTC	CASSQDGESNIQYF
TRBV19	.	.	16	TRBJ2-3	TGTGCCAGTAGGGCGCCAGGGGCCCAGGAGACAGATACGCAGTATTTT	CASRAPGAQETDTQYF
TRBV27	few	.	14	TRBJ1-4	TGTGCCAGCAGTTTAAGAGGGCATAATGAAAAACTGTTTTTT	CASSLRGHNEKLFF
TRBV4-3	.	TRBD2	17	TRBJ2-3	TGCGCCAGCAGCCATCACGGGCGGGGGGCGCTGGCAGATACGCAGTATTTT	CASSHHGRGALADTQYF
TRBV13	.	.	13	TRBJ2-7	TGTGCCAGCAGCCTCGGACATACCTACGAGCAGTACTTC	CASSLGHTYEQYF
TRBV20-1	.	.	10	TRBJ1-2	TGTTCGGGGGCTAACTATGGCTACACCTTC	CSGANYGYTF
TRBV18	.	.	12	TRBJ2-7	TGTGCCAGCTCCCCAGGCCAGGGCGAGCAGTACTTC	CASSPGQGEQYF
TRBV5-4	.	TRBD2	18	TRBJ2-5	TGTGCCAGCAGCCCCGCGATTGGTAGCGGGGGGGCGAAGGAGACCCAGTACTTC	CASSPAIGSGGAKETQYF
TRBV3-1/TRBV3-2	.	TRBD2	21	TRBJ2-1	TGTGCCAGCAGTAATTTCACCCCGGGACTAGCGGGGGTGAGCTCCTACAATGAGCAGTTCTTC	CASSNFTPGLAGVSSYNEQFF
TRBV24-1	few	.	14	TRBJ1-5	TGTGCCACCAGTGTTCAGGGTAGCAATCAGCCCCAGCATTTT	CATSVQGSNQPQHF
TRBV2	.	.	13	TRBJ2-3	TGTGCCAGTGGCTCGGGTCGGACAGATACGCAGTATTTT	CASGSGRTDTQYF
TRBV27	few	.	14	TRBJ2-1	TGTGCCAGCAGTTTAATGGGAGGCTACAATGAGCAGTTCTTC	CASSLMGGYNEQFF
TRBV11-2	once	TRBD2	16	TRBJ2-1	TGTGCCAGCAGCCTGACTTCACCGGGACTAGCGGGGGAGCAGTTCTTC	CASSLTSPGLAGEQFF
TRBV9	.	.	13	TRBJ2-7	TGTGCCAGCAGCGAGGGGGACTACTACGAGCAGTACTTC	CASSEGDYYEQYF
TRBV10-3	few	.	14	TRBJ1-5	TGTGCCATCAGTGAAGGGGGTAGCAATCAGCCCCAGCATTTT	CAISEGGSNQPQHF
TRBV18	.	.	13	TRBJ2-3	TGTGCCAGCTCCCGGGGAGCGGCAGATACGCAGTATTTT	CASSRGAADTQYF
TRBV3-1/TRBV3-2	.	TRBD2	16	TRBJ2-5	TGTGCCAGCAGCCCGCTAGCGGGAGTGGGGCGTGAGACCCAGTACTTC	CASSPLAGVGRETQYF
TRBV2	.	TRBD1	15	TRBJ2-3	TGTGCCAGCCGCGGACAGGGAAGACGCACAGATACGCAGTATTTT	CASRGQGRRTDTQYF
TRBV6-5	few	TRBD1	15	TRBJ1-1	TGTGCCAGCAGTTTGATGACAGGGGCGAACACTGAAGCTTTCTTT	CASSLMTGANTEAFF
TRBV21-1	once	.	15	TRBJ1-2	TGTGCCAGCAGTGGTGGGGGCTCTTTAAACTATGGCTACACCTTC	CASSGGGSLNYGYTF
TRBV10-3	.	.	19	TRBJ2-4	TGTGCCATCAGTGAGTCGGGACTGACAGGGATCGCGGCCAAAAACATTCAGTACTTC	CAISESGLTGIAAKNIQYF
TRBV7-2	.	TRBD1	15	TRBJ1-5	TGTGCCAGCAGCTTATACAGGGGAAGCAATCAGCCCCAGCATTTT	CASSLYRGSNQPQHF
TRBV6-2/TRBV6-3	.	TRBD2	20	TRBJ2-5	TGTGCCAGCAGTTACTCGATGGTAGCGGGGGCCGGGGCGTTCCAAGAGACCCAGTACTTC	CASSYSMVAGAGAFQETQYF
TRBV5-1	.	.	14	TRBJ1-2	TGCGCCAGCAGCTTGGATCCGGCCGGGAACGGCTACACCTTC	CASSLDPAGNGYTF
TRBV5-1	.	TRBD2	18	TRBJ2-1	TGCGCCAGCAGCTTGGGTTTAGCGGGAGGGTCCGTTTACAATGAGCAGTTCTTC	CASSLGLAGGSVYNEQFF
TRBV5-1	.	.	15	TRBJ1-3	TGCGCCAGCAGCTCCGGACAGATCTCTGGAAACACCATATATTTT	CASSSGQISGNTIYF
TRBV5-1	.	TRBD1	16	TRBJ1-1	TGCGCCAGCACCCTCGGGACAGGGACAATGAACACTGAAGCTTTCTTT	CASTLGTGTMNTEAFF
TRBV24-1	.	TRBD2	14	TRBJ2-1	TGTGCCACCAGAACTAGCGGGGGGGACAATGAGCAGTTCTTC	CATRTSGGDNEQFF
TRBV7-2	.	TRBD2	18	TRBJ2-4	TGTGCCAGCAGGAGAACTAGCGGGGGGGTAATAGCCAAAAACATTCAGTACTTC	CASRRTSGGVIAKNIQYF
TRBV10-3	.	TRBD1	16	TRBJ1-5	TGTGCCATCAGTGAGAGGGACAGGGTGGGCAATCAGCCCCAGCATTTT	CAISERDRVGNQPQHF
TRBV6-6	.	TRBD1	15	TRBJ2-7	TGTGCCAGCAGTTACTATCCGGACAGGTTCTACGAGCAGTACTTC	CASSYYPDRFYEQYF
TRBV4-3	.	.	16	TRBJ2-2	TGCGCCAGCAGCCAAGATTCTCCCCTGAACACCGGGGAGCTGTTTTTT	CASSQDSPLNTGELFF
TRBV7-2	.	TRBD2	18	TRBJ2-1	TGTGCCAGCAGCTCCGCCGGGACTAGCGGGGGGGCGTACAATGAGCAGTTCTTC	CASSSAGTSGGAYNEQFF
TRBV18	.	TRBD1	15	TRBJ1-5	TGTGCCAGCTCACTGGTCGGGACAGGTAATCAGCCCCAGCATTTT	CASSLVGTGNQPQHF
TRBV9	once	.	14	TRBJ1-1	TGTGCCAGCAGCGATGGGGGGGGAAACACTGAAGCTTTCTTT	CASSDGGGNTEAFF
TRBV11-2	.	TRBD1	14	TRBJ1-1	TGTGCCAGCAGCTTGACAGGGGGCGGCACTGAAGCTTTCTTT	CASSLTGGGTEAFF
TRBV24-1	.	.	17	TRBJ2-2	TGTGCCACCATGGACGCTTACGCAGGGGTTAACACCGGGGAGCTGTTTTTT	CATMDAYAGVNTGELFF
TRBV6-1	few	.	15	TRBJ2-2	TGTGCCAGCAGTGAATACGCCCCTCGGGACGGGGAGCTGTTTTTT	CASSEYAPRDGELFF
TRBV7-8	.	TRBD2	16	TRBJ2-1	TGTGCCAGCAGCTTACGAGCGGGGGGTCTCTACAATGAGCAGTTCTTC	CASSLRAGGLYNEQFF